This entry concerns a single TCR beta chain. The antigen is undetermined. This sample was taken from a study of post-analysis software for immune sequencing data. For the study at large: Multiple sclerosis in the patients followed relapsing-remitting, secondary progressive and progressive-relapsing courses.

Presence of unique molecular identifiers characterized the TCR beta cDNA libraries. The authors obtained roughly 500,000 cDNA molecules from approximately 1 to 10 million T cells. TCRdb used MiXCR to reprocess the PCR reads, holding one entry per CDR3 protein. This table has 800,000 to 950,000 distinct CDR3 sequences, roughly half appearing once. Germline lookup yields CDR1 MDHEN and CDR2 SYDVKM. V shed 8 bases, J shed 7 bases, and the junction held 7 bases outside the gene matches. The CDR3 has 13 amino acids. Study findings and constraints: The normalized Chao1 diversity of multiple sclerosis patients was significantly lower than that of controls. About five TRBV segments were more frequent in patients than controls; TRBV5-6, TRBV5-1 and TRBV20-1 belonged to this group.

This clonotype originated in a girl under 18 with multiple sclerosis. This sequence joins TRBV28 and TRBJ2-7, with 11 bases matching TRBD1. Sequencing used blood. The CDR3, as DNA: TGTGCCAGCCGGACAGGGGGCTTAGAAGAGCAGTACTTC. This codes for CASRTGGLEEQYF.